These 7 T cell receptor beta chains were sequenced from one sample in a study of cytomegalovirus exposure and HLA in healthy donors. 13 Jbeta primers and 60 Vbeta primers were used for the PCR. Data came from immunoSEQ multiplex PCR; TCRdb stores just in-frame clones and leaves some out. The table records more than 75,000 clones, 60% to 80% of them present only once. Sequenced input: PBMCs. The receptors were sampled from a woman in her 40s in good health and CMV-seronegative.

The V and J genes are TRBV28 and TRBJ2-1; 11 nucleotides line up with TRBD2. CDR1 and CDR2 from the germline V gene are MDHEN and SYDVKM. The CDR3 loop spans 14 amino acids. J gave up 7 bases and V 7 bases, and 6 bases lay outside the gene matches. The CDR3 protein is CASIRLAGYNEQFF. CDR3 sequence (DNA): TGTGCCAGCATCAGACTAGCGGGGTATAATGAGCAGTTCTTC.

The rearrangement links TRBV6-6 to TRBJ1-1; a possible D gene is TRBD1 (5 bases). This CDR3 has 16 amino acids. Trimming removed 4 bases from V and 4 bases from J, with 19 bases in between. The V gene's germline CDR1 is MNHNY and CDR2 SVGAGI (reference sequence). CDR3 bases: TGTGCCAGCAGTTTAGGCGGGACTAACCGAGGCACTGAAGCTTTCTTT. It specifies CASSLGGTNRGTEAFF.

This clone was found a few times. V is TRBV5-1 and J is TRBJ2-1; TRBD1 might be the D (6 bases). This CDR3 contains 15 residues. V dropped 3 bases and J dropped 5 bases, with 15 bases sitting between them. Germline loops: CDR1 SGHRS, CDR2 YFSETQ. CDR3 residues: CASSSLQGIHNEQFF. DNA of the CDR3: TGCGCCAGCAGCTCCTTACAGGGTATCCACAATGAGCAGTTCTTC.

The chain joins TRBV5-1 to TRBJ2-1; 8 bases fit TRBD2. Germline V CDR1 and CDR2: SGHRS, YFSETQ. The CDR3 spans 15 residues. J lost 5 bases, V lost 0 bases, and 4 bases had no gene match. CDR3 in amino acids: CASSLVPAGDNEQFF. The CDR3 coding sequence is TGCGCCAGCAGCTTGGTCCCAGCGGGGGACAATGAGCAGTTCTTC.

The chain links TRBV5-1 to TRBJ1-5; tentatively, D is TRBD1 (5 bases). CDR3 length: 15 residues. V lost 0 bases and J lost 3, with 10 bases in between. Germline CDR1 reads SGHRS; CDR2 reads YFSETQ. CDR3: CASSLEGGDNQPQHF. CDR3 DNA: TGCGCCAGCAGCTTGGAGGGAGGGGACAATCAGCCCCAGCATTTT.

V and J are TRBV6-5 and TRBJ1-3; D uncertain. V was shortened by 5 bases and J by 0 bases, with 8 bases between the two germline ends. Germline CDR1 MNHEY, CDR2 SVGAGI. The CDR3 is 14 residues long. CDR3: CASSEGSSGNTIYF. The CDR3 DNA is TGTGCCAGCAGTGAAGGGAGCTCTGGAAACACCATATATTTT.

This chain uses TRBV5-1 with TRBJ1-1, with TRBD1 as a possible D gene (5 bases). The CDR3 spans 13 residues. Germline CDR1 and CDR2: SGHRS and YFSETQ. Trimming took 7 bases from V and 0 from J, leaving 10 bases between them. CDR3 sequence (DNA): TGCGCCAGCCAGACAGACATGAACACTGAAGCTTTCTTT. It translates to CASQTDMNTEAFF.